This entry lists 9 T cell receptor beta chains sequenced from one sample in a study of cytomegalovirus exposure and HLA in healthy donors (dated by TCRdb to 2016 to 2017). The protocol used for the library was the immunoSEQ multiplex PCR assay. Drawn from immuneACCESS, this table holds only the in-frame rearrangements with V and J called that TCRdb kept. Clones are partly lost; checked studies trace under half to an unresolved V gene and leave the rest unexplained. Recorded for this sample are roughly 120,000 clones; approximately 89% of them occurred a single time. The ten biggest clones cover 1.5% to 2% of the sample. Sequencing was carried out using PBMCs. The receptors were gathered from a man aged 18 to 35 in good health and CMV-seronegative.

CDR3: CASFRNETQYF. CDR3 nucleotide sequence: TGTGCCAGCTTCAGAAACGAGACCCAGTACTTC. The V call is TRBV7-6, the J call TRBJ2-5; D gene unclear. V gave up 8 bases and J gave up 5 bases, with 9 bases separating them. The germline gives CDR1 SGHVS, CDR2 FNYEAQ. This CDR3 region has 11 residues.

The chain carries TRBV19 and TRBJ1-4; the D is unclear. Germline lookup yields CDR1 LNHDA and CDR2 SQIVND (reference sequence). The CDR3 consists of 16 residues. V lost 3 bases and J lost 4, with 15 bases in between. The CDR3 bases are TGTGCCAGTAGTATTCAAAGGACGGGGATTAATGAAAAACTGTTTTTT. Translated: CASSIQRTGINEKLFF.

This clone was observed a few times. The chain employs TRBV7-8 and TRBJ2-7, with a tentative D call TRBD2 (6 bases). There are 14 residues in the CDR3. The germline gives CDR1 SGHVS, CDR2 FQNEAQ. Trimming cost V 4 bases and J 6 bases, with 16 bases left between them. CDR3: CASSSLRRAIEQYF. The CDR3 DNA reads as TGTGCCAGCAGCTCCCTGCGGAGGGCCATCGAGCAGTACTTC.

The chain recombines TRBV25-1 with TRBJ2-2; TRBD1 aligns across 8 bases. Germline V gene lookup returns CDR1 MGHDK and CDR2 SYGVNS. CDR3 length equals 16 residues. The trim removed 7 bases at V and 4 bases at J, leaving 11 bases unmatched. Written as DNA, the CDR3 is TGTGCCAGCACGGACAGGGTCGGTTATTCCACCGGGGAGCTGTTTTTT. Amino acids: CASTDRVGYSTGELFF. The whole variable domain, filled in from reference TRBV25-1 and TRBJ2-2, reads EADIYQTPRYLVIGTGKKITLECSQTMGHDKMYWYQQDPGMELHLIHYSYGVNSTEKGDLSSESTVSRIRTEHFPLTLESARPSHTSQYLCASTDRVGYSTGELFFGEGSRLTVL.

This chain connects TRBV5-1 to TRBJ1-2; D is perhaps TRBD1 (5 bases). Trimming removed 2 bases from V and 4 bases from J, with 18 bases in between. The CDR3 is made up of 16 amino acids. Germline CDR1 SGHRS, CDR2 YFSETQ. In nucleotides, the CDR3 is TGCGCCAGCAGCTTTGGGACTTCCAATGTCCTCTATGGCTACACCTTC. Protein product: CASSFGTSNVLYGYTF.

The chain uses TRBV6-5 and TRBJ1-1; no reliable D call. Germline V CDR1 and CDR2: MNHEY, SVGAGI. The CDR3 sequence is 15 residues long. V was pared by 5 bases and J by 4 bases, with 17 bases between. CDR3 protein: CASSRDFSSPTEAFF. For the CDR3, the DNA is TGTGCCAGCAGTCGCGACTTCTCCAGCCCCACTGAAGCTTTCTTT.

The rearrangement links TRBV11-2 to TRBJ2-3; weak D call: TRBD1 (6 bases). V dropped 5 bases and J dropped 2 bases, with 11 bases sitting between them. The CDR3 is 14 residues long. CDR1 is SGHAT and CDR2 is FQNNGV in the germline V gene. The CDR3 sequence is CASSNRTVTDTQYF. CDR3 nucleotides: TGTGCCAGCAGCAACAGGACAGTCACAGATACGCAGTATTTT.

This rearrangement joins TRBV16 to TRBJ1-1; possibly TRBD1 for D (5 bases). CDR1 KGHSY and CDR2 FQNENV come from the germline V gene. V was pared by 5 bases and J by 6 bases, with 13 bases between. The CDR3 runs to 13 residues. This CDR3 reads CASSERQLAEAFF. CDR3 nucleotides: TGTGCCAGCAGCGAACGACAGCTCGCTGAAGCTTTCTTT.

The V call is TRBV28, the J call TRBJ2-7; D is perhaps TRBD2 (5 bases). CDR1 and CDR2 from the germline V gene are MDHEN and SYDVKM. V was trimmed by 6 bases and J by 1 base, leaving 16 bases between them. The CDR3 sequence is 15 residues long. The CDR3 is CASRQSLAGSYEQYF. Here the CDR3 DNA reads TGTGCCAGCAGACAGTCGCTAGCCGGGTCCTACGAGCAGTACTTC.